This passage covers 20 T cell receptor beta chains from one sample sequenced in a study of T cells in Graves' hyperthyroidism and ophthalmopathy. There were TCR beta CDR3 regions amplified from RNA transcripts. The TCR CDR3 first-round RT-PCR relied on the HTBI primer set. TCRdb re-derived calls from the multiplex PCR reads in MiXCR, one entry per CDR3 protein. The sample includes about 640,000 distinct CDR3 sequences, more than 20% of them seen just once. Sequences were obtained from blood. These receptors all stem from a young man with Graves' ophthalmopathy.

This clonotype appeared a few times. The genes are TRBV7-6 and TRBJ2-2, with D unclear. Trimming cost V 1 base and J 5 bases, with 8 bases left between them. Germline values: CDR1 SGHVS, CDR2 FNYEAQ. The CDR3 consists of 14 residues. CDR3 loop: CASSLGQQTGELFF. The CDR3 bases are TGTGCCAGCAGCTTAGGGCAGCAGACCGGGGAGCTGTTTTTT.

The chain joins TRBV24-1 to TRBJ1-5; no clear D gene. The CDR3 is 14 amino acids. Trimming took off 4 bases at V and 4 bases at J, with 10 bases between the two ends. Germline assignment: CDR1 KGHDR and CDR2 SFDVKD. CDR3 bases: TGTGCCACCAGTGACGTTGGGGATAATCAGCCCCAGCATTTT. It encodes CATSDVGDNQPQHF.

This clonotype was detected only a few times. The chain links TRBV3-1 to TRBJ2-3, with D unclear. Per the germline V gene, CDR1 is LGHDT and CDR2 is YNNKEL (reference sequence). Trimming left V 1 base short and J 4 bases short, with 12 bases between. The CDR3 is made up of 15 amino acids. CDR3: CASSQAGTLPDTQYF. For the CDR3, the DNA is TGTGCCAGCAGCCAAGCGGGTACCCTGCCAGATACGCAGTATTTT.

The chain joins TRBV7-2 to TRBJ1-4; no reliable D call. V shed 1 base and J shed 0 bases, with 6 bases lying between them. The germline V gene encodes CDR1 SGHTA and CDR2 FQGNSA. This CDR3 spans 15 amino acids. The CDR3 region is CASSLDTATNEKLFF. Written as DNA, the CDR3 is TGTGCCAGCAGCTTAGACACAGCAACTAATGAAAAACTGTTTTTT.

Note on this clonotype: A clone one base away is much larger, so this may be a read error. The CDR3 protein is CASAGRGLVHNEQFF. The CDR3 nucleotides are TGTGCCAGCGCGGGGAGGGGACTAGTTCACAATGAGCAGTTCTTC. V is TRBV11-3 and J is TRBJ2-1; 8 nucleotides align to TRBD2. This CDR3 contains 15 residues. CDR1 SGHNT and CDR2 YENEEA come from the germline V gene. V lost 8 bases, J lost 5 bases, and 11 bases stayed unmatched. The full variable domain, with the rest looked up from reference TRBV11-3 and TRBJ2-1, is EAGVVQSPRYKIIEKKQPVAFWCNPISGHNTLYWYLQNLGQGPELLIRYENEEAVDDSQLPKDRFSAERLKGVDSTLKIQPAELGDSAVYLCASAGRGLVHNEQFFGPGTRLTVL.

The DNA of the CDR3 is TGTGCCAGCAGTTTACTGACACCATCCTACAATGAGCAGTTCTTC. As protein: CASSLLTPSYNEQFF. The V and J genes are TRBV12-3 or TRBV12-4 and TRBJ2-1; the D is unclear. The ends were cut back, 2 bases at V and 1 base at J, with 9 bases in the middle. The CDR3 is made up of 15 amino acids.

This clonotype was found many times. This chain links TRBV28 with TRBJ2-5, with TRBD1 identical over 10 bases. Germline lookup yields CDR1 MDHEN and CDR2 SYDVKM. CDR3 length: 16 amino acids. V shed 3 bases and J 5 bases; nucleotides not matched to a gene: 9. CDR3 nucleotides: TGTGCCAGCAGTTTCATCCGGGACAGGGGCTTGGAGACCCAGTACTTC. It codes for CASSFIRDRGLETQYF.

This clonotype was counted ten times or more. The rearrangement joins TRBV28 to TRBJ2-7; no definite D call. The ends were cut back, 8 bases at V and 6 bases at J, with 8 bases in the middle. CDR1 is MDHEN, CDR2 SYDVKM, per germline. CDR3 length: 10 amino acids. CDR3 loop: CASLSVEQYF. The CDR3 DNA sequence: TGTGCCAGCTTATCCGTCGAGCAGTACTTC.

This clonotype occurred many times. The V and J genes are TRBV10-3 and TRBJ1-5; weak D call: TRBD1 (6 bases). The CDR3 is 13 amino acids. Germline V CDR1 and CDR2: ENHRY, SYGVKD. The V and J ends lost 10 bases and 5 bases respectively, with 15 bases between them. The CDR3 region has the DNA TGTGCCAGCTCTGGACAGATCGATCAGCCCCAGCATTTT. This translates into CASSGQIDQPQHF.

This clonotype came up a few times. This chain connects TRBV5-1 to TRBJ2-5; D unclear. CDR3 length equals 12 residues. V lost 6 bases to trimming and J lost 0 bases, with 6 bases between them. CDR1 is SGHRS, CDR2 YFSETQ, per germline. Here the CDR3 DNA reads TGCGCCAGCAATCTCAACCAAGAGACCCAGTACTTC. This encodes CASNLNQETQYF.

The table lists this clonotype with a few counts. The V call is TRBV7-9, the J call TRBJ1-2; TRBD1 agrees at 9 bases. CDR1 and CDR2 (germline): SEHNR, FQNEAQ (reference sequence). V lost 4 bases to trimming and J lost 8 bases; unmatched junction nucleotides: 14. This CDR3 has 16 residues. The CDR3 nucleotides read TGTGCCAGCAGCTCACAACCGGGACAGGGTCCGGGGGGCTACACCTTC. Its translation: CASSSQPGQGPGGYTF.

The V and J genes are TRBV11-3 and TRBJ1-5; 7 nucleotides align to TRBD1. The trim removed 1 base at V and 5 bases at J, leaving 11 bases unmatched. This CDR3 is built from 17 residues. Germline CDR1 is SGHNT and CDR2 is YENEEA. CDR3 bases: TGTGCCAGCAGCTTAGTGGTTCTGACAGGGAGGTATCAGCCCCAGCATTTT. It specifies CASSLVVLTGRYQPQHF.

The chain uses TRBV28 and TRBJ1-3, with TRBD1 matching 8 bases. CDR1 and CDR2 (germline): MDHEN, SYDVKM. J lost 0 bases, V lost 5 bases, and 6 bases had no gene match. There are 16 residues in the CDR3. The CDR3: CASSLGQVISGNTIYF. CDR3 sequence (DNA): TGTGCCAGCAGTCTGGGACAGGTCATCTCTGGAAACACCATATATTTT.

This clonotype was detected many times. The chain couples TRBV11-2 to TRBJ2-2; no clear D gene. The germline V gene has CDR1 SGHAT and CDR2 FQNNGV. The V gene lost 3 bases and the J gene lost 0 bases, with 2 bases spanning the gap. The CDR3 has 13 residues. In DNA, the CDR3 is TGTGCCAGCAGCTTCCCGAACACCGGGGAGCTGTTTTTT. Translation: CASSFPNTGELFF.

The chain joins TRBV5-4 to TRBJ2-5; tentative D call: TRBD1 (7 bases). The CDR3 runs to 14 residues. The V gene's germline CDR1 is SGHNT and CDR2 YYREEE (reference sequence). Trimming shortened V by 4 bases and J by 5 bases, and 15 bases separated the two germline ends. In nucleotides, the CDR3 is TGTGCCAGCAGCAAGGACAGGAGGGGGGAGACCCAGTACTTC. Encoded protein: CASSKDRRGETQYF.

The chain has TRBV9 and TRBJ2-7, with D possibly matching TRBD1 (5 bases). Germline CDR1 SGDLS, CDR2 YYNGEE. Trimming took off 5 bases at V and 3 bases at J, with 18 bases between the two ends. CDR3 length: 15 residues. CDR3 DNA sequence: TGTGCCAGCAGTGAAGATCACCAGGGCAGCTACGAGCAGTACTTC. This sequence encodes CASSEDHQGSYEQYF.

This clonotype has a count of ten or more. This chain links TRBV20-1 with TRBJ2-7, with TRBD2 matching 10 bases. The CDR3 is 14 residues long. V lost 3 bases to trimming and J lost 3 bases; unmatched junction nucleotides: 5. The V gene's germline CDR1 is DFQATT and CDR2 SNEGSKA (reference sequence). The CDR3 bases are TGCAGTGCTAGGAAGCGGGAGGGTATCTACGAGCAGTACTTC. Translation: CSARKREGIYEQYF.

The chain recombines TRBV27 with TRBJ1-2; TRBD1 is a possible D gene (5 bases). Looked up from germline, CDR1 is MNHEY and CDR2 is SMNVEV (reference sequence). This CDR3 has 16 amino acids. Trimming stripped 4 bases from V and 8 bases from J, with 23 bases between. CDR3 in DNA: TGTGCCAGCAGTTCCAATTACGACAGACTCTTAAGCGGCTACACCTTC. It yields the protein CASSSNYDRLLSGYTF.

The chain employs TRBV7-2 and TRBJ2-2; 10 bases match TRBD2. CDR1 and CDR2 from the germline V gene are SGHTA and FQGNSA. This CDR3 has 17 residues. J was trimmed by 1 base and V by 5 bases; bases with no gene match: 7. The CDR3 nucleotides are TGTGCCAGCAGCCCGGAGAGCGGGAGGGAGAACACCGGGGAGCTGTTTTTT. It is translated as CASSPESGRENTGELFF.

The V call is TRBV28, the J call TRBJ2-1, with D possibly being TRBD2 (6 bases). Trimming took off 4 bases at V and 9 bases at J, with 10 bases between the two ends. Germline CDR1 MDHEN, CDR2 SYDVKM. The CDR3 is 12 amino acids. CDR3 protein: CASSCRDCEQFF. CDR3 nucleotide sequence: TGTGCCAGCAGTTGCCGGGACTGTGAGCAGTTCTTC. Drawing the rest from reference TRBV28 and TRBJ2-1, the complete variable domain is DVKVTQSSRYLVKRTGEKVFLECVQDMDHENMFWYRQDPGLGLRLIYFSYDVKMKEKGDIPEGYSVSREKKERFSLILESASTNQTSMYLCASSCRDCEQFFGPGTRLTVL.